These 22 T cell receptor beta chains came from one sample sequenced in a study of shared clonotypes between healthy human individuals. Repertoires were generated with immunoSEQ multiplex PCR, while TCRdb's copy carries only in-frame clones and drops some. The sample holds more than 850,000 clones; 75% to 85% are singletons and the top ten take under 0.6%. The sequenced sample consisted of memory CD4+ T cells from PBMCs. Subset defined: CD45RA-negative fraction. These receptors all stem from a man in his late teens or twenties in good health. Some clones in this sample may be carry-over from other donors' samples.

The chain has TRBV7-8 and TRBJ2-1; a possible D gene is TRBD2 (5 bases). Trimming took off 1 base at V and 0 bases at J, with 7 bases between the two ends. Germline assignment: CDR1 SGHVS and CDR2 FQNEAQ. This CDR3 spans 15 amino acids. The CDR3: CASSLGAVSYNEQFF. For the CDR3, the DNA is TGTGCCAGCAGCTTAGGAGCGGTCTCCTACAATGAGCAGTTCTTC.

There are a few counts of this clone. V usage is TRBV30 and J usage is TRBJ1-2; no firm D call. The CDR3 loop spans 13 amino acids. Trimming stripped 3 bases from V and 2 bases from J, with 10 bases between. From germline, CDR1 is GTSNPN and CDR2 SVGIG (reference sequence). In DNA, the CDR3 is TGTGCCTGGAGCGGCCGCGAGAACTATGGCTACACCTTC. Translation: CAWSGRENYGYTF.

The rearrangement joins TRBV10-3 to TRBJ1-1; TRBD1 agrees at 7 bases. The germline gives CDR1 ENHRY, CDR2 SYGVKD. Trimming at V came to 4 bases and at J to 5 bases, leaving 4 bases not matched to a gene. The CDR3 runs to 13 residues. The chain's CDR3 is CAISGKGATEAFF. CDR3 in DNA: TGTGCCATCAGTGGTAAGGGGGCAACTGAAGCTTTCTTT.

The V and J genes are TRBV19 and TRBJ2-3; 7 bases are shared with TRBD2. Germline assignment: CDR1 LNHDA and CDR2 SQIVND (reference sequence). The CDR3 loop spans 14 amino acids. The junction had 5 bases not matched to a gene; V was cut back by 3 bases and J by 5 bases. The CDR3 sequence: CASSIGGSVDTQYF. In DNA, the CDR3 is TGTGCCAGTAGTATCGGCGGGAGTGTAGATACGCAGTATTTT.

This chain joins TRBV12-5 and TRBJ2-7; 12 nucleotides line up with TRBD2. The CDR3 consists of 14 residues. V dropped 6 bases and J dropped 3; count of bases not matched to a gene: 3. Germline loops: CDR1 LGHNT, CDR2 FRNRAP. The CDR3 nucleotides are TGTGCTAGTGGCATGACTAGCGGGAGCTACGAGCAGTACTTC. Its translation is CASGMTSGSYEQYF.

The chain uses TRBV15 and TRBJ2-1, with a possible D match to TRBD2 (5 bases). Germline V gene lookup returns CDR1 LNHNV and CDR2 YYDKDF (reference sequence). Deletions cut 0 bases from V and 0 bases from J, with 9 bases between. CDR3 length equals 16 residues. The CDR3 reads CATSRDLSGSYNEQFF. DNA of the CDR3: TGTGCCACCAGCAGAGATCTCAGCGGCTCCTACAATGAGCAGTTCTTC.

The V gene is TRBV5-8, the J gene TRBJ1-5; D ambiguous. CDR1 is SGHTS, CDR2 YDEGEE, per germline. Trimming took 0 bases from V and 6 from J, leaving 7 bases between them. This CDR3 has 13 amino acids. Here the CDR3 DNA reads TGTGCCAGCAGCTTGGTTTTAGGTCAGCCCCAGCATTTT. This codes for CASSLVLGQPQHF.

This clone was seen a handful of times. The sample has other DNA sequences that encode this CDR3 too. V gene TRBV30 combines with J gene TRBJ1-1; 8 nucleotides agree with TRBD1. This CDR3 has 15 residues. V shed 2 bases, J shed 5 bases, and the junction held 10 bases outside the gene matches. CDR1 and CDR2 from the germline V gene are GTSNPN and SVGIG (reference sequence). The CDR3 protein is CAWSSAGTGYTEAFF. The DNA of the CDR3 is TGTGCCTGGAGTAGCGCCGGGACAGGCTATACTGAAGCTTTCTTT.

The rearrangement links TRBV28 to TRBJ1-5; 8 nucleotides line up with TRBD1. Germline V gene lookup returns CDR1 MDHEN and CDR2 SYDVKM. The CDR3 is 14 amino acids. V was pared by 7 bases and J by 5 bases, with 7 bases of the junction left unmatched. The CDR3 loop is CASTSTQGDQPQHF. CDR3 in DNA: TGTGCCAGCACCTCCACACAGGGGGATCAGCCCCAGCATTTT.

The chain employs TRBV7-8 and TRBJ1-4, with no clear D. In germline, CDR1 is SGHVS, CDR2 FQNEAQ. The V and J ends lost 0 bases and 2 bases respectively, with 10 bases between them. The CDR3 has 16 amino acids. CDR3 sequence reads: CASSLALWATNEKLFF. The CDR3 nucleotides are TGTGCCAGCAGCTTAGCGTTGTGGGCGACTAATGAAAAACTGTTTTTT.

As DNA, the CDR3 is TGTGCCACCAGCAACTCTAGAACGCGGAATACGCAGTATTTT. Protein product: CATSNSRTRNTQYF. V is TRBV15 and J is TRBJ2-3, with D unclear. V lost 4 bases and J 7 bases, leaving 15 bases between the germline ends. The germline V gene encodes CDR1 LNHNV and CDR2 YYDKDF (reference sequence). The CDR3 extends over 14 amino acids.

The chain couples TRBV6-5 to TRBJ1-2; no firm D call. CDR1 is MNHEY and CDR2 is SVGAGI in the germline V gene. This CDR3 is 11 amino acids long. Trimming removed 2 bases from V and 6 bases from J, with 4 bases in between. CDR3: CASSYGDGYTF. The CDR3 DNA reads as TGTGCCAGCAGTTACGGAGATGGCTACACCTTC.

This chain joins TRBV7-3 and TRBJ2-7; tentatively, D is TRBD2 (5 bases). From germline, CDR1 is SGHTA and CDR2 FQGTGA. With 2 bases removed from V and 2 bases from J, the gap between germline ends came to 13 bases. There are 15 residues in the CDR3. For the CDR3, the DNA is TGTGCCAGCAGCTTATCGAGGGCCCCTGCCTACGAGCAGTACTTC. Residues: CASSLSRAPAYEQYF.

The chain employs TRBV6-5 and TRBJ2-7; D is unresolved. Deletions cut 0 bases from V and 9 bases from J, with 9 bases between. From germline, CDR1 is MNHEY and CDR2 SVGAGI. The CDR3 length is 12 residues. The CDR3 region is CASSYSVDAQYF. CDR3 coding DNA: TGTGCCAGCAGTTACTCGGTCGATGCGCAGTACTTC.

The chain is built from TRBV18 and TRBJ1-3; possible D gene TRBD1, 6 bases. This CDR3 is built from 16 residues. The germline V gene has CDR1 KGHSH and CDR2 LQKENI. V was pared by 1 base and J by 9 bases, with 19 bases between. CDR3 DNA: TGTGCCAGCTCACCACGTGGAAGGGGGAATTTCGGCACCATATATTTT. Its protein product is CASSPRGRGNFGTIYF.

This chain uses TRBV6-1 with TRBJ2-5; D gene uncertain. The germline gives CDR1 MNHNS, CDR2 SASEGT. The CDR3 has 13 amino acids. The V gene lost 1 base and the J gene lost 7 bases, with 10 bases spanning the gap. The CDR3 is CASSEVFSPTQYF. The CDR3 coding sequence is TGTGCCAGCAGTGAAGTTTTCTCCCCGACCCAGTACTTC.

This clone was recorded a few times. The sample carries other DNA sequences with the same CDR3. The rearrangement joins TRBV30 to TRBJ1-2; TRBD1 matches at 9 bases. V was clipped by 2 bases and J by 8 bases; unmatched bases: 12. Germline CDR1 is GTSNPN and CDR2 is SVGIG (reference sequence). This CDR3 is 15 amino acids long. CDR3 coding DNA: TGTGCCTGGAGTACCGCGACAGGGGGAGTGGGCGGCTACACCTTC. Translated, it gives CAWSTATGGVGGYTF.

CDR3 nucleotides: TGTGCCAGCAGTTCCGGTGACAGGGGGCTCACGGAGACCCAGTACTTC. This gives the protein CASSSGDRGLTETQYF. The chain combines TRBV2 with TRBJ2-5; 10 bases line up with TRBD1. This CDR3 is 16 amino acids long. Trimming at V came to 5 bases and at J to 5 bases, leaving 11 bases not matched to a gene. Per germline, CDR1 SNHLY and CDR2 FYNNEI.

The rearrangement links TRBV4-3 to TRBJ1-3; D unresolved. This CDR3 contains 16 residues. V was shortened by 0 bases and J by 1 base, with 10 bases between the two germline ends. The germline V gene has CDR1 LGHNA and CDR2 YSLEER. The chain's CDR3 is CASSQDYLESGNTIYF. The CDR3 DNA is TGCGCCAGCAGCCAAGATTACCTGGAATCTGGAAACACCATATATTTT.

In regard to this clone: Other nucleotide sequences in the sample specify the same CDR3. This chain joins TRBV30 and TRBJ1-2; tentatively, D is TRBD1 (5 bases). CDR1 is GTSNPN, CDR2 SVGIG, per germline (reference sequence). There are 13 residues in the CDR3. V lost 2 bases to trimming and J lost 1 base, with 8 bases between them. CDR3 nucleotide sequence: TGTGCCTGGAGTTTGGGGGGTAACTATGGCTACACCTTC. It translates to CAWSLGGNYGYTF.

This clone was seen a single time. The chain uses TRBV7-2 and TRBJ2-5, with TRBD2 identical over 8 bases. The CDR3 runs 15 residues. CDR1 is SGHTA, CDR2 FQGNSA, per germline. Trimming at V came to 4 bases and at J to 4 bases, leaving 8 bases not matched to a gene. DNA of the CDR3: TGTGCCAGCAGCTCTCCGAGGCTAGCGGGAGAGACCCAGTACTTC. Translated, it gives CASSSPRLAGETQYF.

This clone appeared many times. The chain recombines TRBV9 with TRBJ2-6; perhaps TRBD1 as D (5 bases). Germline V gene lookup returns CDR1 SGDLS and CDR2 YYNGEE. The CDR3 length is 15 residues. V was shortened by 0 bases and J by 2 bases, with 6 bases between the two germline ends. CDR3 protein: CASSVVGAGANVLTF. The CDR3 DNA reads TGTGCCAGCAGCGTAGTAGGGGCTGGGGCCAACGTCCTGACTTTC.